Below, 3 T cell receptor beta chains from the same sample are listed, as sequenced in a study of human T cells and chemical hapten exposure. Noted time point: patch test 3, about 24 weeks after DPC sensitization. Treatment in this sample: therapeutic diphenylcyclopropenone sensitization with weekly scalp DPC. TCRdb re-called the RACE reads through MiXCR, storing one row per CDR3 protein. The sample has tens of thousands of distinct CDR3 sequences, 10% to 15% seen once. Source: whole blood, taken in connection with sensitization to the hapten diphenylcyclopropenone (DPC). Source of these receptors: a woman in her 50s with alopecia areata. Some clones in this sample may be carry-over from other donors' samples.

This chain links TRBV5-1 with TRBJ2-5; D gene uncertain. There are 13 residues in the CDR3. The V and J ends lost 4 bases and 4 bases respectively, with 11 bases between them. Germline CDR1 is SGHRS and CDR2 is YFSETQ. The DNA of the CDR3 is TGCGCCAGCAGCCCGACAATGCGAGAGACCCAGTACTTC. Amino acids: CASSPTMRETQYF.

This clonotype was seen many times. This chain joins TRBV7-9 and TRBJ1-2; 8 bases fit TRBD1. The germline V gene encodes CDR1 SEHNR and CDR2 FQNEAQ (reference sequence). Trimming at V came to 7 bases and at J to 2 bases, leaving 9 bases not matched to a gene. The CDR3 is made up of 15 amino acids. The DNA for the CDR3 is TGTGCCAGCACCACCCGCGGACAGGGAAACTATGGCTACACCTTC. Its translation: CASTTRGQGNYGYTF.

J is TRBJ1-5 and V is TRBV5-6; D call uncertain. CDR3 length: 12 amino acids. Deletions cut 4 bases from V and 6 bases from J, with 8 bases between. Germline CDR1 reads SGHDT; CDR2 reads YYEEEE. The CDR3 here is CASSLGSQPQHF. CDR3 DNA: TGTGCCAGCAGCCTAGGTAGTCAGCCCCAGCATTTT. The variable domain in full, with the rest retrieved from reference TRBV5-6 and TRBJ1-5, is DAGVTQSPTHLIKTRGQQVTLRCSPKSGHDTVSWYQQALGQGPQFIFQYYEEEERQRGNFPDRFSGHQFPNYSSELNVNALLLGDSALYLCASSLGSQPQHFGDGTRLSIL.